This T cell receptor (beta chain) was profiled in a study of blood T cell repertoires in COVID-19. Across the study: Some COVID-19 samples were acute and others convalescent; all came from the United States, Italy and Spain. T cells, B-cell-depleted T cells, or PBMCs provided the cDNA or gDNA that served as material.

CDR3 size: 16 residues. Under the authors' procedure: Reference gene primers were amplified, and this amplification served to estimate nucleated cell counts. Measured with immunoSEQ multiplex PCR; TCRdb has only the in-frame clones, and not every one. That table supplies the V and J calls and clone size; D and trimming were determined from the DNA. The profile shows roughly 200,000 clones, roughly 75% of them singletons. Specimen: peripheral blood. The TCR sequence derives from a woman aged 65 to 85 with acute or convalescent COVID-19. This sequence joins TRBV21-1 and TRBJ1-4. TRBV21-1 is termed a pseudogene. DNA of the CDR3: TGTGCCAGCAGCAAAGCTTATCGGGAGGTTGATGAAAAACTGTTTTTT. It specifies CASSKAYREVDEKLFF.